Sequencing of this TCR beta chain was carried out in a study of blood T cells in healthy people across ages (dated by TCRdb to the mid-2010s). In the study overall: In model experiments, template switching captured about one uniquely barcoded TCR beta cDNA molecule for every two T cells. The study analyzed two additional independent replicas of 1 million unique cDNA reads from the same blood draw for two donors, one aged 18 to 29 and one aged 80 or older. To avoid experimental bias, donors of different ages were randomly spread across the sequencing lanes. Donors were grouped into four age groups: young (average about 15 years), middle-aged (39), aged (around 66) and long-lived (roughly 80). To track age-related changes in TCR beta repertoire diversity, the study relied on deep sequencing normalized with unique cDNA molecular identifiers.

About this clonotype: Its antigen is still unknown. No much larger clone is present one base from it, and per-base qualities are unavailable.

Library preparation was by 5' RACE. Sequencing instrument: Illumina HiSeq 2500. The second PCR ran for about 7 to 11 cycles and used a J-beta primer mix along with a sample-barcoded 5' primer. A template-switch 5' adaptor carrying 12 random nucleotides introduced a unique molecular identifier onto each TCR beta cDNA molecule. Each sample yielded at least 2.5 million CDR3-containing paired-end reads. First-strand cDNA synthesis was performed from all RNA using the Mint cDNA synthesis kit, with priming by a TRBC-specific oligonucleotide. All cDNA was treated with uracil-DNA glycosylase and then went through a first 18-cycle PCR with the universal primers M1SS and BC2_uni_R. The published analysis was carried out like this. Normalization of each sample was performed by random selection of 1 million high-quality reads, each carrying a distinct molecular identifier. Reads with shared molecular identifiers were discarded instead of being binned into consensus sequences. CDR3 identification, clonotype clustering and error correction used MiTCR with a Q25 quality threshold and the strictest error-elimination algorithm. A nonparametric unseen species model using Euler transformation provided a lower-bound estimate of total TCR beta diversity. Using fastp at Q25 and MiXCR, TCRdb reprocessed the public reads and kept productive beta chains. Each CDR3 protein appears once, grouped with its most common genes and DNA. The V and J calls were not made by the authors but by TCRdb's processing. The table for this sample lists about 1,600,000 distinct CDR3 sequences; 40% to 50% of them were counted only once. The top ten clonotypes cover roughly 7.7% of the sample.

Donors were around 37 systemically healthy Caucasian individuals from Russia aged 6 to 90 years. About 10 milliliters of peripheral blood were collected from each donor into EDTA-treated Vacutainer tubes. Ficoll-Paque density-gradient centrifugation was used to isolate PBMCs, with at least 7 million obtained per sample. Total RNA, at least 6 micrograms per sample, was extracted from PBMCs with Trizol reagent. For every donor, an aliquot of PBMCs went through flow cytometry to measure the percentages of naive CD45RAhigh/CD27high T cells. General conclusions and limits of the study: Estimates of total diversity based on one million sequenced T cells were considered lower bounds and underestimates. Because donor CMV infection status was unknown, age-related changes in expanded clonotypes were potentially confounded. The percentage of naive T cells measured by flow cytometry correlated strongly with observed TCR beta diversity. Bulk unsorted PBMC profiling prevented conclusive comparison of naive and antigen-experienced compartments. Compared with the aged group, the long-lived group had more naive CD4+ T cells, fewer expanded clones and increased TCR diversity, a pattern suggesting age selection. As age increased, observed TCR beta diversity per million T cells dropped in a roughly linear way, and a significant reduction was already evident by age about 40.

V loses 5 bases of germline sequence and J loses 1 base, and the interval between the two ends is 20 bases. The CDR3, cysteine through phenylalanine, is 17 amino acids long. Of all the DNA, just the CDR3 is kept, 51 bases in frame from base 1. CDR1 and CDR2, looked up from the germline V gene (reference sequence), are PRHDT and FYEKMQ. The specimen sequenced was blood. The origin of this receptor is a woman under 30 in good health. In this chain, TRBV13 is recombined with TRBJ1-1; the D segment cannot be called with confidence. The nucleotides read TGTGCCAGCAGCCATAACGGCGGGGTCGGCCGGAACACTGAAGCTTTCTTT. Translated, it gives CASSHNGGVGRNTEAFF.